The 30 T cell receptor beta chains presented below share a single source sample, sequenced in a study of cytomegalovirus exposure and HLA in healthy donors. The PCR employed 60 Vbeta primers together with 13 Jbeta primers. The table came from immunoSEQ multiplex PCR; TCRdb's copy has only in-frame clones and leaves some out. The sample records about 130,000 clones, over 60% being singletons. Material: PBMCs. All receptors come from a man younger than 40 in good health and CMV-seronegative.

The chain uses TRBV6-5 and TRBJ2-7; D may be TRBD2 (5 bases). The CDR3 contains 13 residues. Germline V lookup: CDR1 MNHEY, CDR2 SVGAGI. Trimming pared 8 bases from V and 0 bases from J, leaving 11 bases between. DNA for the CDR3: TGTGCCAGCCCCCGGGGTAGCTCCTACGAGCAGTACTTC. This sequence encodes CASPRGSSYEQYF.

The V and J genes are TRBV2 and TRBJ2-5, with TRBD2 as a possible D gene (7 bases). Germline V gives CDR1 SNHLY, CDR2 FYNNEI. This CDR3 spans 15 amino acids. V was trimmed by 4 bases and J by 7 bases, leaving 19 bases between them. The CDR3 here is CASSATTSARGTQYF. In nucleotides, the CDR3 is TGTGCCAGCAGTGCCACCACTAGCGCCAGGGGGACCCAGTACTTC.

V is TRBV5-1 and J is TRBJ2-2; D uncertain. Trimming left V 1 base short and J 3 bases short, with 4 bases between. Germline assignment: CDR1 SGHRS and CDR2 YFSETQ. The CDR3 has 13 amino acids. CDR3 loop: CASSLQYTGELFF. CDR3 bases: TGCGCCAGCAGCTTGCAGTACACCGGGGAGCTGTTTTTT.

This clone has a handful of counts. The V and J genes are TRBV30 and TRBJ2-7; D remains ambiguous. CDR1 GTSNPN and CDR2 SVGIG come from the germline V gene (reference sequence). The CDR3 loop spans 12 amino acids. V was cut by 2 bases and J by 3 bases, with 8 bases left in between. The CDR3 is CAWSLAVYEQYF. In DNA form, the CDR3 reads TGTGCCTGGAGTTTGGCTGTCTACGAGCAGTACTTC.

This sequence joins TRBV2 and TRBJ2-7; 9 bases are shared with TRBD1. Trimming took 8 bases from V and 2 from J; bases not matched to a gene: 1. The V gene's germline CDR1 is SNHLY and CDR2 FYNNEI. The CDR3 has 12 amino acids. The CDR3 coding sequence is TGTGCCAGCGGGACAGGGACCTACGAGCAGTACTTC. Encoded protein: CASGTGTYEQYF.

This rearrangement joins TRBV15 to TRBJ2-1; weak D call: TRBD2 (7 bases). The CDR3 is made up of 14 amino acids. V lost 5 bases to trimming and J lost 6 bases, with 14 bases between them. Germline assignment: CDR1 LNHNV and CDR2 YYDKDF (reference sequence). The CDR3 DNA is TGTGCCACCAGCGAAACTGCGGGGGCCAATGAGCAGTTCTTC. The encoded protein is CATSETAGANEQFF.

The V call is TRBV5-1, the J call TRBJ2-5; D is perhaps TRBD2 (5 bases). V was cut by 4 bases and J by 1 base, with 11 bases left in between. CDR1 and CDR2 from the germline V gene are SGHRS and YFSETQ. The CDR3 consists of 14 residues. CDR3 in DNA: TGCGCCAGCAGCGTCGGTCGGGGCCAAGAGACCCAGTACTTC. This sequence encodes CASSVGRGQETQYF.

The rearrangement uses TRBV18 and TRBJ1-4, with TRBD1 identical over 9 bases. With V trimmed by 3 bases and J by 8 bases, 13 bases remained unmatched. The CDR3 runs to 17 residues. Germline loops: CDR1 KGHSH, CDR2 LQKENI. CDR3 in DNA: TGTGCCAGCTCACCGTACGCCCTACAGGGGGCGCGAGAAAAACTGTTTTTT. This gives the protein CASSPYALQGAREKLFF.

This rearrangement joins TRBV7-6 to TRBJ2-7; 13 nucleotides agree with TRBD2. There are 15 residues in the CDR3. Unmatched junction bases numbered 3, after V lost 4 bases and J lost 3 bases. Germline CDR1 reads SGHVS; CDR2 reads FNYEAQ. CDR3 loop: CASSSLAGGGYEQYF. CDR3 nucleotides: TGTGCCAGCAGCTCACTAGCGGGAGGGGGCTACGAGCAGTACTTC.

This chain links TRBV12-2 with TRBJ2-2; TRBD2 is taken as the D call from the table, unchecked against the DNA. TRBV12-2 is a pseudogene. This CDR3 region has 18 residues. The chain's CDR3 is CASRLAFSDYKNTGELFF. CDR3 sequence (DNA): TGTGCAAGTCGCTTAGCGTTCTCAGACTACAAGAACACCGGGGAGCTGTTTTTT.

This clone came up a few times. The V gene is TRBV10-1, the J gene TRBJ2-1; D not resolved. The CDR3 consists of 14 residues. CDR1 and CDR2 from the germline V gene are WNHNN and SYGVQD (reference sequence). Trimming left V 0 bases short and J 9 bases short, with 12 bases between. CDR3 region: CASSESEATSEQFF. The CDR3 DNA sequence: TGCGCCAGCAGTGAGTCCGAGGCTACAAGTGAGCAGTTCTTC.

This chain connects TRBV14 to TRBJ2-7; D may be TRBD1 (5 bases). The V gene's germline CDR1 is SGHDN and CDR2 FVKESK. CDR3 length equals 14 residues. V dropped 3 bases and J dropped 1 base, with 10 bases sitting between them. This CDR3 reads CASSQRQFSYEQYF. The CDR3 DNA sequence: TGTGCCAGCAGCCAGAGACAGTTTTCCTACGAGCAGTACTTC. The whole variable domain, remainder taken from reference TRBV14 and TRBJ2-7, is EAGVTQFPSHSVIEKGQTVTLRCDPISGHDNLYWYRRVMGKEIKFLLHFVKESKQDESGMPNNRFLAERTGGTYSTLKVQPAELEDSGVYFCASSQRQFSYEQYFGPGTRLTVT.

This clone was counted between two and nine times. The CDR3 DNA is TGCGCCAGCAGCCCTTTTGCAGGGGGCCTCTACGAGCAGTACTTC. Protein sequence: CASSPFAGGLYEQYF. The rearrangement uses TRBV4-1 and TRBJ2-7, with 8 bases matching TRBD1. Trimming removed 4 bases from V and 3 bases from J; junction bases left unmatched: 8. This CDR3 is 15 amino acids long. Germline CDR1 MGHRA, CDR2 YSYEKL.

This chain connects TRBV10-3 to TRBJ2-3, with TRBD2 matching 12 bases. CDR3 length: 16 residues. Germline-derived CDR1 and CDR2 are ENHRY and SYGVKD. The J segment lost 4 bases and the V segment lost 10 bases, leaving 12 bases of the junction unmatched. This chain's CDR3 is CATRGGLAGSADTQYF. The CDR3 nucleotides are TGTGCCACCAGGGGCGGACTAGCGGGAAGCGCAGATACGCAGTATTTT.

The chain has TRBV4-1 and TRBJ2-1; 10 nucleotides align to TRBD1. The CDR3 runs 15 residues. The J segment lost 8 bases and the V segment lost 4 bases, leaving 8 bases of the junction unmatched. The V gene's germline CDR1 is MGHRA and CDR2 YSYEKL. CDR3 nucleotides: TGCGCCAGCAGCCGGGAGGACAGGGGGTCAGATGAGCAGTTCTTC. Its translation: CASSREDRGSDEQFF.

This clone has a handful of counts. The CDR3 here is CASSEEEGGPYNEQFF. CDR3 nucleotides: TGTGCCAGCAGTGAAGAGGAGGGAGGGCCCTACAATGAGCAGTTCTTC. This chain joins TRBV6-1 and TRBJ2-1; 7 nucleotides agree with TRBD2. The ends lost 1 base at V and 2 bases at J; junction bases unmatched: 5. CDR3 length equals 16 residues. CDR1 is MNHNS and CDR2 is SASEGT in the germline V gene.

The chain is built from TRBV4-1 and TRBJ2-7, with D possibly matching TRBD2 (6 bases). Between the trimmed V and J ends, which lost 0 bases and 11 bases, there was a span of 14 bases. CDR1 MGHRA and CDR2 YSYEKL come from the germline V gene. This CDR3 has 13 amino acids. The CDR3 protein is CASSQDRGLIKYF. In nucleotides, the CDR3 is TGCGCCAGCAGCCAAGATCGGGGACTGATTAAGTACTTC.

This chain connects TRBV30 to TRBJ1-1, with D hard to call. The germline V gene has CDR1 GTSNPN and CDR2 SVGIG (reference sequence). V lost 4 bases, J lost 6 bases, and 24 bases lay in between. The CDR3 has 16 amino acids. The CDR3 is CAWTTGRMRERAEAFF. CDR3 in DNA: TGTGCCTGGACGACCGGACGGATGAGGGAGCGGGCTGAAGCTTTCTTT.

About this clone itself: Sequence at one end of the junction differs from germline and may be a read error. V usage is TRBV7-7 and J usage is TRBJ2-5, with D possibly TRBD2 on 5 matching bases. The germline V gene encodes CDR1 SSHAT and CDR2 FNYEAQ (reference sequence). This CDR3 contains 14 residues. The CDR3 DNA reads TGTGCTAGCAGCTTAACGCTAGCAGAAGAGACCCAGTACTTC. Protein: CASSLTLAEETQYF. The whole variable domain, remainder taken from reference TRBV7-7 and TRBJ2-5, is GAGVSQSPRYKVTKRGQDVTLRCDPISSHATLYWYQQALGQGPEFLTYFNYEAQPDKSGLPSDRFSAERPEGSISTLTIQRTEQRDSAMYRCASSLTLAEETQYFGPGTRLLVL.

This clone was seen a handful of times. This sequence joins TRBV5-1 and TRBJ2-5; tentative D call: TRBD2 (6 bases). Trimming removed 8 bases from V and 5 bases from J, with 19 bases in between. The CDR3 totals 14 residues. Germline CDR1 reads SGHRS; CDR2 reads YFSETQ. CDR3 protein: CASGGGNGAETQYF. For the CDR3, the DNA is TGCGCCAGTGGTGGGGGGAACGGTGCCGAGACCCAGTACTTC.

Only one count was recorded for this clone. The CDR3: CASSLNGDTQYF. The CDR3 DNA reads as TGTGCCAGCAGTTTAAACGGAGATACGCAGTATTTT. V gene TRBV27 combines with J gene TRBJ2-3; D gene unclear. Per germline, CDR1 MNHEY and CDR2 SMNVEV (reference sequence). The CDR3 sequence is 12 residues long. Trimming took 2 bases from V and 5 from J, leaving 5 bases between them.

The chain combines TRBV28 with TRBJ1-2; 8 bases agree with TRBD1. Germline values: CDR1 MDHEN, CDR2 SYDVKM. The V segment lost 8 bases and the J segment 1 base; nucleotides outside the gene matches: 6. This CDR3 has 14 amino acids. The CDR3 bases are TGTGCCAGCTTTGTACAGGGGGATAACTATGGCTACACCTTC. Protein: CASFVQGDNYGYTF.

The sample holds a few counts of this clone. The chain joins TRBV4-1 to TRBJ1-2; D is ambiguous. CDR3 size: 14 residues. V lost 1 base to trimming and J lost 5 bases, with 11 bases between them. Germline V gene data show CDR1 as MGHRA and CDR2 as YSYEKL. The CDR3 is CASSQVSGGYGYTF. CDR3 DNA sequence: TGCGCCAGCAGCCAAGTTTCAGGAGGGTATGGCTACACCTTC.

This clone has more than one count but fewer than ten. The chain has TRBV10-2 and TRBJ1-3; D is possibly TRBD1 (5 bases). The CDR3 covers 13 residues. V lost 0 bases to trimming and J lost 10 bases, with 10 bases between them. The germline V gene has CDR1 WSHSY and CDR2 SAAADI. The CDR3, as DNA: TGCGCCAGCAGTGAGTCGGCCGGGGGGACCATATATTTT. It yields the protein CASSESAGGTIYF.

The chain carries TRBV5-8 and TRBJ2-3, with 8 positions matching TRBD2. Germline V gives CDR1 SGHTS, CDR2 YDEGEE. This CDR3 has 18 residues. V lost 6 bases to trimming and J lost 2 bases; unmatched junction nucleotides: 17. The CDR3 DNA is TGTGCCAGCACCAAGATGTCTGGCGGGAGGCCTATCACAGATACGCAGTATTTT. It translates to CASTKMSGGRPITDTQYF.

This chain connects TRBV18 to TRBJ2-3, with 9 nucleotides matching TRBD2. The V segment lost 4 bases and the J segment 1 base; nucleotides outside the gene matches: 9. Germline V gives CDR1 KGHSH, CDR2 LQKENI. The CDR3 runs 17 residues. CDR3 nucleotides: TGTGCCAGCTCACAACTTCCGACTAGCGGAGGCACAGATACGCAGTATTTT. This encodes CASSQLPTSGGTDTQYF.

This clone has a handful of counts. The V and J genes are TRBV7-6 and TRBJ2-4; 9 nucleotides agree with TRBD2. V dropped 5 bases and J dropped 3; count of bases not matched to a gene: 8. From germline, CDR1 is SGHVS and CDR2 FNYEAQ. The CDR3 loop spans 16 amino acids. In nucleotides, the CDR3 is TGTGCCAGCAGCAGCAGCGGGAGGTCTAGCAAAAACATTCAGTACTTC. Its protein is CASSSSGRSSKNIQYF. Full variable domain (remainder filled in from reference TRBV7-6 and TRBJ2-4): GAGVSQSPRYKVTKRGQDVALRCDPISGHVSLYWYRQALGQGPEFLTYFNYEAQQDKSGLPNDRFSAERPEGSISTLTIQRTEQRDSAMYRCASSSSGRSSKNIQYFGAGTRLSVL.

The rearrangement uses TRBV11-2 and TRBJ2-7, with 12 bases fitting TRBD2. The length of the CDR3 is 16 residues. With 1 base clipped from V and 3 bases from J, the junction kept 4 bases outside the gene matches. Germline V lookup: CDR1 SGHAT, CDR2 FQNNGV. The chain's CDR3 is CASSLGTSGTLYEQYF. In nucleotides, the CDR3 is TGTGCCAGCAGCTTAGGGACTAGCGGGACCCTCTACGAGCAGTACTTC.

The sample holds a few counts of this clone. V and J are TRBV27 and TRBJ1-2; D possibly corresponds to TRBD1 (6 bases). Germline V CDR1 and CDR2: MNHEY, SMNVEV (reference sequence). This CDR3 comprises 13 residues. Trimming stripped 2 bases from V and 7 bases from J, with 11 bases between. The CDR3 DNA follows: TGTGCCAGCAGTTTAGGGCAGGGGAGTGGCTACACCTTC. Translated: CASSLGQGSGYTF.

CDR3 in amino acids: CASSQDYLAANTGELFF. The CDR3 DNA reads as TGCGCCAGCAGCCAAGATTATCTAGCGGCGAACACCGGGGAGCTGTTTTTT. The chain carries TRBV4-1 and TRBJ2-2, with 7 bases that match TRBD2. CDR1 is MGHRA and CDR2 is YSYEKL in the germline V gene. The J segment lost 0 bases and the V segment lost 0 bases, leaving 4 bases of the junction unmatched. The CDR3 sequence is 17 residues long.